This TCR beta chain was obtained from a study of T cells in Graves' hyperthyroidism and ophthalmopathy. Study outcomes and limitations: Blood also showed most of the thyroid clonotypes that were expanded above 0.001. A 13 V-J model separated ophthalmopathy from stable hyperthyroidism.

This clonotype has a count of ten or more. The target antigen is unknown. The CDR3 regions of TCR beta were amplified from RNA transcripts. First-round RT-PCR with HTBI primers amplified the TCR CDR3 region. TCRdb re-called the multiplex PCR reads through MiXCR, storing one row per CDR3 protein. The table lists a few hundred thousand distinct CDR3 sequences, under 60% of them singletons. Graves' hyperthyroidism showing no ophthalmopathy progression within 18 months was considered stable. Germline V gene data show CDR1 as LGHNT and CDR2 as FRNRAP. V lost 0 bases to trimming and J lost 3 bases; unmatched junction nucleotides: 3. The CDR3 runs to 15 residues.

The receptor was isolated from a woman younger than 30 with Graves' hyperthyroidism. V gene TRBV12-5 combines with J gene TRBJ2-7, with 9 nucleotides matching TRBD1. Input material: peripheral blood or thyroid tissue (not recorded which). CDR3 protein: CASGLVEDRGYEQYF. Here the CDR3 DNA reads TGTGCTAGTGGTTTGGTAGAGGACAGGGGCTACGAGCAGTACTTC.